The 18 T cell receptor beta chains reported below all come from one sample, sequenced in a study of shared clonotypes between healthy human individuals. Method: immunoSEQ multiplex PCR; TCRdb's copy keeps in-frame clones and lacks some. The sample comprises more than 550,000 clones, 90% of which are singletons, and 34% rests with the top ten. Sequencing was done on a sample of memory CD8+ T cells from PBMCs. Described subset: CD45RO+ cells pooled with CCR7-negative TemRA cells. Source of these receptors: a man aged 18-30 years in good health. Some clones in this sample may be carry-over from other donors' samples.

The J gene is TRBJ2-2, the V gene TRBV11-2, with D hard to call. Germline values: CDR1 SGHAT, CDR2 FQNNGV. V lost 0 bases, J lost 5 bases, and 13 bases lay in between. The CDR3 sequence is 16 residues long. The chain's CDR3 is CASSLELRVGTGELFF. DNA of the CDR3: TGTGCCAGCAGCTTAGAATTAAGGGTGGGAACCGGGGAGCTGTTTTTT.

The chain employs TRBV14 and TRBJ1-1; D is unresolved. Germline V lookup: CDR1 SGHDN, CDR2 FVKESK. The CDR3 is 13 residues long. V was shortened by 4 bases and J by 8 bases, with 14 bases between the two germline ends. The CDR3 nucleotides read TGTGCCAGCAGCCCCATAAACAGACGGGAAGCTTTCTTT. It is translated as CASSPINRREAFF.

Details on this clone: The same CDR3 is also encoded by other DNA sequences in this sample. This CDR3 is CASSYSRGETQYF. DNA of the CDR3: TGTGCCAGCAGTTACAGCAGGGGTGAGACCCAGTACTTC. The chain links TRBV6-6 to TRBJ2-5; the D gene is possibly TRBD1 (6 bases). The CDR3 contains 13 residues. CDR1 is MNHNY, CDR2 SVGAGI, per germline (reference sequence). V lost 2 bases to trimming and J lost 5 bases, with 9 bases between them.

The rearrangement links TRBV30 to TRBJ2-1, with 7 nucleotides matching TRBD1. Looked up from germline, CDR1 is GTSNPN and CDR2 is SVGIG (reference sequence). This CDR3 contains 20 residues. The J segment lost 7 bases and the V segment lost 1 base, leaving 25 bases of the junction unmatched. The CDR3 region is CAWSGLGGQQKTPLSNEQFF. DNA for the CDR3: TGTGCCTGGAGTGGTCTTGGGGGACAGCAGAAGACCCCCCTTTCAAATGAGCAGTTCTTC.

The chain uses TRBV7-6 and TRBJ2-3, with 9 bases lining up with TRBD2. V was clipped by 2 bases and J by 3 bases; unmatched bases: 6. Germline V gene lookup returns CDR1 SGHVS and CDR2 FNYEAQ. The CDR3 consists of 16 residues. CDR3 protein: CASSLSLAGLTDTQYF. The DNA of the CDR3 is TGTGCCAGCAGCTTAAGCCTAGCGGGACTTACAGATACGCAGTATTTT.

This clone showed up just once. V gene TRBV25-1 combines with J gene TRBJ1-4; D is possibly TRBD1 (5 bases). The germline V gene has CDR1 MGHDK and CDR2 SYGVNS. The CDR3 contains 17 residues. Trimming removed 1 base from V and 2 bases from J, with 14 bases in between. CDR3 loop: CASSELSSGPTNEKLFF. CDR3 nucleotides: TGTGCCAGCAGTGAATTATCTTCGGGACCTACTAATGAAAAACTGTTTTTT.

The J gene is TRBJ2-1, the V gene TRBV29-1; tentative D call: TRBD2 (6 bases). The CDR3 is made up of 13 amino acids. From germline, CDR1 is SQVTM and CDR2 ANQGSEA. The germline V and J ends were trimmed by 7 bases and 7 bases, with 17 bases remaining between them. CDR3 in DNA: TGCAGCGCCCCAACGGGAGTCCGTAATGAGCAGTTCTTC. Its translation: CSAPTGVRNEQFF.

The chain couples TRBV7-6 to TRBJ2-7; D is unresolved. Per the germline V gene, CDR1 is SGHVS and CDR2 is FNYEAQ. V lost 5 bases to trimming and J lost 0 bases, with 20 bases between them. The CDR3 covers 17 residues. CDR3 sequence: CASSPGWQRRISYEQYF. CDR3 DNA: TGTGCCAGCAGCCCAGGCTGGCAGAGACGTATCTCCTACGAGCAGTACTTC.

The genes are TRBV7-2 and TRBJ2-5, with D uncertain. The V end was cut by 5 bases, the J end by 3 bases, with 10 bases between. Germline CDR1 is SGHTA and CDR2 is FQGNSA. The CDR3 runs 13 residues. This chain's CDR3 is CASSLAPEETQYF. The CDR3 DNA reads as TGTGCCAGCAGCCTGGCCCCCGAAGAGACCCAGTACTTC.

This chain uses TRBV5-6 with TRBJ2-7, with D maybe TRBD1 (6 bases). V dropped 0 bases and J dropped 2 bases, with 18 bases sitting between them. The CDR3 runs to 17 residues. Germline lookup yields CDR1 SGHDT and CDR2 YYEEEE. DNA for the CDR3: TGTGCCAGCAGCTTGGCCCGCCAGGGGTATTTCGCCTACGAGCAGTACTTC. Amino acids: CASSLARQGYFAYEQYF.

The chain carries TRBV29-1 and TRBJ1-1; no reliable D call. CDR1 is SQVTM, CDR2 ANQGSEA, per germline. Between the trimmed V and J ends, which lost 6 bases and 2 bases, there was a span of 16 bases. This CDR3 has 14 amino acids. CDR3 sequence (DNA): TGCAGCGTCCACGACCCGGCTGGAAACACTGAAGCTTTCTTT. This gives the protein CSVHDPAGNTEAFF.

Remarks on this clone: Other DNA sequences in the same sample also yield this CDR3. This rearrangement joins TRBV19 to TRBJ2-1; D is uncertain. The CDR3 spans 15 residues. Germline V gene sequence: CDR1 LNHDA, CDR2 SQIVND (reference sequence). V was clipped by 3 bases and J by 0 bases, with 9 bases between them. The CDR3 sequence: CASSIVRSSYNEQFF. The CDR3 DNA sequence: TGTGCCAGTAGTATCGTTAGGAGCTCCTACAATGAGCAGTTCTTC. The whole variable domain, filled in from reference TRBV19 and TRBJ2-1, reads DGGITQSPKYLFRKEGQNVTLSCEQNLNHDAMYWYRQDPGQGLRLIYYSQIVNDFQKGDIAEGYSVSREKKESFPLTVTSAQKNPTAFYLCASSIVRSSYNEQFFGPGTRLTVL.

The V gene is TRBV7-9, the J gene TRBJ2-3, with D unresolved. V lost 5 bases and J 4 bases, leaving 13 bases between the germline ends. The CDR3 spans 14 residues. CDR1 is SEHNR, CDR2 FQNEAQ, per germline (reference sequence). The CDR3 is CASSPAPSADTQYF. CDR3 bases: TGTGCCAGCAGCCCAGCGCCGAGTGCAGATACGCAGTATTTT.

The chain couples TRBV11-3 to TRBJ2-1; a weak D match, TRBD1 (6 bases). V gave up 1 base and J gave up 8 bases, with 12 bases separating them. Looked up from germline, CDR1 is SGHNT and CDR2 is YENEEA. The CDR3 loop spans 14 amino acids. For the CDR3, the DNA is TGTGCCAGCAGCTTAGGTAGGGGGATGTATGAGCAGTTCTTC. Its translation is CASSLGRGMYEQFF.

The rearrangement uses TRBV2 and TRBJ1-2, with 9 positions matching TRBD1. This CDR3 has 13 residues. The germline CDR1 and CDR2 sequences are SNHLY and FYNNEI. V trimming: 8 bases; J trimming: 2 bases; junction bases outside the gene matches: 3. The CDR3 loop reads CASQDRGNYGYTF. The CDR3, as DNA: TGTGCCAGCCAGGACAGGGGAAACTATGGCTACACCTTC.

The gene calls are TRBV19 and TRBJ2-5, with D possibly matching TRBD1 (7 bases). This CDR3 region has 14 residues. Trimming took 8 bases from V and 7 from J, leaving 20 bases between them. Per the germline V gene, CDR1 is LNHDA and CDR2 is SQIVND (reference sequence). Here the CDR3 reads CASAVTGEDVTQYF. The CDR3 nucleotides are TGTGCCAGTGCGGTCACAGGGGAGGACGTGACCCAGTACTTC. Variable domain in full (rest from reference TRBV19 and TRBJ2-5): DGGITQSPKYLFRKEGQNVTLSCEQNLNHDAMYWYRQDPGQGLRLIYYSQIVNDFQKGDIAEGYSVSREKKESFPLTVTSAQKNPTAFYLCASAVTGEDVTQYFGPGTRLLVL.

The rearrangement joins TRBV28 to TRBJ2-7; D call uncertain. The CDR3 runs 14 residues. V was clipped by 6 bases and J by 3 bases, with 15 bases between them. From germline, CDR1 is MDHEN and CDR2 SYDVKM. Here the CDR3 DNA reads TGTGCCAGCAGACCCTTGAGACCGAGCTACGAGCAGTACTTC. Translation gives CASRPLRPSYEQYF.

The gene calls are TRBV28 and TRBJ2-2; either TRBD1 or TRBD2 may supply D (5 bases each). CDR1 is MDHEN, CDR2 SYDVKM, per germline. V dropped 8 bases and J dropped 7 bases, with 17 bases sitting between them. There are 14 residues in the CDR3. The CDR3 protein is CASEIGTDFGELFF. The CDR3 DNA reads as TGTGCCAGCGAAATTGGGACGGACTTCGGGGAGCTGTTTTTT.